This T cell receptor (beta chain) derives from a study of OX40 agonist ivuxolimab in advanced cancers. Overall study context: Ivuxolimab was administered intravenously to patients at 0.01 to 10 mg/kg every 2 weeks.

The germline V gene encodes CDR1 LNHNV and CDR2 YYDKDF (reference sequence). This CDR3 has 19 residues. The ends lost 5 bases at V and 0 bases at J; junction bases unmatched: 15. Sequenced by immunoSEQ multiplex PCR; TCRdb stores in-frame clones only, minus some. The sample carries tens of thousands of clones, about 86% recorded once. This material consisted of CD4+ or CD8+ T cells sorted from blood, taken in a trial of the OX40 agonist ivuxolimab. This clonotype was obtained from an adult with an advanced solid tumor such as melanoma, head and neck, liver or kidney cancer. This chain connects TRBV15 to TRBJ2-1; 8 bases line up with TRBD2. Written as DNA, the CDR3 is TGTGCCACCAGCGGCCCCCGGTCGGCGGGAGGCCTCTCCTACAATGAGCAGTTCTTC. Its protein is CATSGPRSAGGLSYNEQFF.